These 15 T cell receptor beta chains came from one sample sequenced in a study of OX40 agonist ivuxolimab in advanced cancers. Sequenced by immunoSEQ multiplex PCR; TCRdb stores in-frame clones only, minus some. The table records tens of thousands of clones, approximately 94% of them present only once. The sequencing used CD4+ or CD8+ T cells sorted from blood, collected in a trial of the OX40 agonist ivuxolimab. The receptors derive from an adult with an advanced solid tumor such as melanoma, head and neck, liver or kidney cancer.

The V and J genes are TRBV2 and TRBJ1-1, with TRBD1 matching 9 bases. The V gene end was trimmed by 6 bases and the J gene end by 3 bases; junction bases not matched to a gene: 5. The CDR3 is 14 residues long. The germline V gene has CDR1 SNHLY and CDR2 FYNNEI. The CDR3 nucleotides read TGTGCCAGCAGGGAGGGACAGGGATACACTGAAGCTTTCTTT. Amino acid sequence: CASREGQGYTEAFF.

The genes are TRBV5-1 and TRBJ1-1; D gene unclear. The CDR3 totals 11 residues. V was pared by 8 bases and J by 1 base, with 6 bases between. Germline V lookup: CDR1 SGHRS, CDR2 YFSETQ. The CDR3 region is CASKTNTEAFF. The CDR3 nucleotides read TGCGCCAGTAAGACGAACACTGAAGCTTTCTTT.

The chain recombines TRBV30 with TRBJ1-1; D remains unclear. The V and J ends lost 2 bases and 5 bases respectively, with 15 bases between them. Germline CDR1 and CDR2: GTSNPN and SVGIG (reference sequence). The CDR3 is made up of 14 amino acids. The CDR3 loop reads CAWSSKIGRTEAFF. CDR3 bases: TGTGCCTGGAGTTCTAAAATCGGGCGAACTGAAGCTTTCTTT.

This clone is a singleton in its sample. CDR3 loop: CASAMDRLNTEAFF. The CDR3 region has the DNA TGTGCCAGCGCAATGGACAGACTGAACACTGAAGCTTTCTTT. The rearrangement uses TRBV7-8 and TRBJ1-1, with D possibly TRBD1 on 6 matching bases. Germline V gene sequence: CDR1 SGHVS, CDR2 FQNEAQ. Trimming took off 8 bases at V and 0 bases at J, with 13 bases between the two ends. This CDR3 comprises 14 residues.

The CDR3 nucleotides are TGTGCCAGCAGTTCGGGACACTTCAATGAGCAGTTCTTC. Residues: CASSSGHFNEQFF. V and J are TRBV27 and TRBJ2-1; D possibly corresponds to TRBD1 (6 bases). The CDR3 has 13 residues. The germline gives CDR1 MNHEY, CDR2 SMNVEV (reference sequence). The V gene lost 4 bases and the J gene lost 6 bases, with 10 bases spanning the gap.

The chain recombines TRBV7-6 with TRBJ2-3; tentative D call: TRBD2 (5 bases). V was shortened by 5 bases and J by 0 bases, with 12 bases between the two germline ends. Per the germline V gene, CDR1 is SGHVS and CDR2 is FNYEAQ. The length of the CDR3 is 15 residues. As DNA, the CDR3 is TGTGCCAGCAGCCTGAGGGCGTCTAGCACAGATACGCAGTATTTT. This sequence encodes CASSLRASSTDTQYF.

This rearrangement joins TRBV11-2 to TRBJ2-7; D gene ambiguous. Trimming left V 1 base short and J 3 bases short, with 7 bases between. Germline V gives CDR1 SGHAT, CDR2 FQNNGV. This CDR3 spans 13 amino acids. CDR3 residues: CASSLGVLYEQYF. The CDR3 nucleotides read TGTGCCAGCAGCTTAGGCGTGCTCTACGAGCAGTACTTC.

V gene TRBV27 combines with J gene TRBJ2-7, with 9 bases that match TRBD1. V shed 4 bases, J shed 4 bases, and the junction held 5 bases outside the gene matches. The length of the CDR3 is 14 residues. Germline loops: CDR1 MNHEY, CDR2 SMNVEV (reference sequence). This CDR3 reads CASSYGQGPYEQYF. The CDR3 DNA follows: TGTGCCAGCAGTTACGGACAGGGGCCGTACGAGCAGTACTTC.

The chain joins TRBV19 to TRBJ2-2; the match to TRBD2 covers 10 bases. Germline CDR1 reads LNHDA; CDR2 reads SQIVND (reference sequence). The CDR3 is made up of 15 amino acids. V was clipped by 5 bases and J by 5 bases; unmatched bases: 5. CDR3 residues: CASSLAGGGTGELFF. The DNA of the CDR3 is TGTGCCAGTAGTTTAGCGGGAGGAGGTACCGGGGAGCTGTTTTTT.

The CDR3 sequence is CASKEGLIYEQYF. Here the CDR3 DNA reads TGTGCCAGTAAGGAGGGGCTCATCTACGAGCAGTACTTC. This sequence joins TRBV19 and TRBJ2-7, with D tentatively TRBD2 (6 bases). Germline V lookup: CDR1 LNHDA, CDR2 SQIVND (reference sequence). Deletions cut 7 bases from V and 3 bases from J, with 13 bases between. The CDR3 covers 13 residues.

V gene TRBV7-9 combines with J gene TRBJ2-3; possible D gene TRBD2, 5 bases. This CDR3 spans 16 amino acids. The V end was cut by 2 bases, the J end by 6 bases, with 18 bases between. Germline CDR1 reads SEHNR; CDR2 reads FQNEAQ (reference sequence). CDR3 sequence reads: CASSLTRQDFWDTQYF. In nucleotides, the CDR3 is TGTGCCAGCAGCTTAACCAGGCAGGACTTCTGGGATACGCAGTATTTT.

The chain recombines TRBV27 with TRBJ2-5; D is ambiguous. Per germline, CDR1 MNHEY and CDR2 SMNVEV (reference sequence). This CDR3 region has 11 residues. Deletions cut 4 bases from V and 4 bases from J, with 4 bases between. The CDR3 DNA reads TGTGCCAGCAGTTCAGGAGAGACCCAGTACTTC. Translation: CASSSGETQYF.

The V call is TRBV6-5, the J call TRBJ1-4; 9 bases agree with TRBD1. The V and J ends lost 5 bases and 10 bases, in that order; junction bases with no gene match: 5. The germline CDR1 and CDR2 sequences are MNHEY and SVGAGI. This CDR3 is 13 amino acids long. The CDR3 DNA reads TGTGCCAGCAGTGGGACAGGGCTTGGAAAACTGTTTTTT. This encodes CASSGTGLGKLFF.

This chain links TRBV5-4 with TRBJ2-1; D might be TRBD2 (6 bases). This CDR3 has 12 residues. Trimming took 1 base from V and 9 from J, leaving 8 bases between them. Germline CDR1 SGHNT, CDR2 YYREEE (reference sequence). The CDR3 bases are TGTGCCAGCAGCTTGCGGGGGATTGAGCAGTTCTTC. Translation gives CASSLRGIEQFF.

V and J are TRBV6-6 and TRBJ1-4; D is ambiguous. From germline, CDR1 is MNHNY and CDR2 SVGAGI (reference sequence). The V end lost 4 bases, the J end lost 7 bases, and 16 bases lay between the germline ends. The CDR3 is 15 residues long. The CDR3 here is CASSFTHDRGEKLFF. The CDR3 DNA reads as TGTGCCAGCAGTTTCACCCATGATAGAGGTGAAAAACTGTTTTTT.